Listed here are 23 T cell receptor beta chains from one sample, sequenced in a study of blood T cells in healthy people across ages. Combining a sample-barcoded 5' primer with a J-beta primer mix, a second PCR ran for roughly 6 to 12 cycles. MiXCR, applied by TCRdb to the 5' RACE reads, yields one record per CDR3 protein. The data hold 1.5 million to 2 million distinct CDR3 sequences, with about 35% observed a single time. Sample: blood. Receptor source: a young woman in good health.

This clonotype was seen just once. The junction departs from germline at one end; a sequencing error may be responsible. V is TRBV4-2 and J is TRBJ2-1, with 8 nucleotides matching TRBD2. Germline V CDR1 and CDR2: LGHNA, YNFKEQ. This CDR3 is built from 18 residues. CDR3 DNA sequence: TGTGCCGGCAGCCAAGCACAAGGACTAGCAAGCTCCTACAATGAGCAGTTCTTC. Its protein is CAGSQAQGLASSYNEQFF.

The chain carries TRBV5-4 and TRBJ2-5; D unresolved. The assigned J gene may be wrong: the sequence end matches TRBJ2-7 better. The CDR3 is 14 residues long. Germline V gene data show CDR1 as SGHNT and CDR2 as YYREEE (reference sequence). In DNA, the CDR3 is TGTGCCAGCAGCCTTGCACACCCGGGTCTCGAGCAGTACTTC. Residues: CASSLAHPGLEQYF.

The chain combines TRBV25-1 with TRBJ1-4, with no clear D. The V end lost 6 bases, the J end lost 0 bases, and 11 bases lay between the germline ends. Germline CDR1 reads MGHDK; CDR2 reads SYGVNS. The CDR3 spans 15 residues. The DNA of the CDR3 is TGTGCCAGCAGGGATTTAGGGCCAACTAATGAAAAACTGTTTTTT. Amino acid sequence: CASRDLGPTNEKLFF.

The chain has TRBV28 and TRBJ2-7; 7 bases line up with TRBD1. This CDR3 spans 14 amino acids. The V gene end was trimmed by 6 bases and the J gene end by 5 bases; junction bases not matched to a gene: 10. Germline lookup yields CDR1 MDHEN and CDR2 SYDVKM. The CDR3 coding sequence is TGTGCCAGCAGCCGAGACAGGGTGTTGCACGAGCAGTACTTC. This translates into CASSRDRVLHEQYF.

This clonotype was picked up a small number of times. The V gene is TRBV10-2, the J gene TRBJ2-3, with 9 nucleotides matching TRBD2. J gave up 2 bases and V 8 bases, and 5 bases lay outside the gene matches. CDR3 length: 14 amino acids. CDR1 and CDR2 from the germline V gene are WSHSY and SAAADI. CDR3 bases: TGCGCCAGCGGGCGGGAGGGACCCACAGATACGCAGTATTTT. It specifies CASGREGPTDTQYF.

Notes on this clonotype: Being one base from a much bigger clone, this may be a read error. The CDR3: CASSGRGLGANVRTF. For the CDR3, the DNA is TGTGCCAGCAGCGGACGGGGGCTTGGGGCCAACGTCCGGACTTTC. The V call is TRBV7-9, the J call TRBJ2-6; possibly TRBD1 or TRBD2 for D (6 bases each). Germline V gene lookup returns CDR1 SEHNR and CDR2 FQNEAQ (reference sequence). This CDR3 spans 15 amino acids.

This clonotype was detected a few times. The CDR3 loop is CSARDQGRSYNEQFF. CDR3 sequence (DNA): TGCAGTGCTAGAGATCAGGGAAGATCCTACAATGAGCAGTTCTTC. This chain connects TRBV20-1 to TRBJ2-1; maybe TRBD1 (5 bases). V lost 0 bases and J 1 base, leaving 10 bases between the germline ends. The CDR3 has 15 amino acids. Germline V gene data show CDR1 as DFQATT and CDR2 as SNEGSKA (reference sequence).

On this clonotype: One end of the junction is discordant with germline, which a read error may explain. The V gene is TRBV7-2, the J gene TRBJ2-1, with D possibly matching TRBD1 (6 bases). CDR1 is SGHTA, CDR2 FQGNSA, per germline. The CDR3 totals 16 residues. The CDR3 loop reads CASRPLAGTFNNEQFF. The CDR3 DNA reads TGCGCCAGCCGCCCCCTGGCAGGGACATTTAACAATGAGCAGTTCTTC.

Points on this clonotype: A junction boundary mismatches the germline segment, possibly from a read error. This chain connects TRBV7-2 to TRBJ2-1, with D unclear. This CDR3 spans 16 amino acids. Germline CDR1 SGHTA, CDR2 FQGNSA. DNA of the CDR3: TGTGCCAGCAGGTCCCATGTCGGATCTAATTACAATGAGCGGTTCTTC. It codes for CASRSHVGSNYNERFF.

This clonotype was counted a few times. This chain uses TRBV27 with TRBJ2-1; D gene ambiguous. The CDR3 is made up of 14 amino acids. The V gene's germline CDR1 is MNHEY and CDR2 SMNVEV (reference sequence). With 6 bases removed from V and 5 bases from J, the gap between germline ends came to 14 bases. CDR3 loop: CASRYQTENNEQFF. The CDR3 region has the DNA TGTGCCAGCAGATACCAGACCGAGAACAATGAGCAGTTCTTC.

This clonotype showed up just a few times. The chain carries TRBV20-1 and TRBJ2-3, with D maybe TRBD1 (7 bases). V was clipped by 7 bases and J by 5 bases, with 13 bases between them. The CDR3 runs to 12 residues. Germline V CDR1 and CDR2: DFQATT, SNEGSKA (reference sequence). The CDR3 coding sequence is TGCAGTGGTAGGGGGCGGGGAGATACGCAGTATTTT. Translated: CSGRGRGDTQYF.

This clonotype was counted many times. V usage is TRBV4-1 and J usage is TRBJ2-1; possible D gene TRBD2, 7 bases. The CDR3 is made up of 15 amino acids. CDR1 and CDR2 from the germline V gene are MGHRA and YSYEKL. Trimming removed 1 base from V and 4 bases from J, with 11 bases in between. CDR3 nucleotides: TGCGCCAGCAGCCAAGGGGGAGGGGGTTACAATGAGCAGTTCTTC. The encoded protein is CASSQGGGGYNEQFF.

For this clonotype: This sequence may be a read error, since a much larger clone differs from it by one base. The J gene is TRBJ2-7, the V gene TRBV29-1; TRBD1 matches at 8 bases. Germline CDR1 SQVTM, CDR2 ANQGSEA. The CDR3 sequence is 15 residues long. V dropped 3 bases and J dropped 4; count of bases not matched to a gene: 11. Written as DNA, the CDR3 is TGCAGCGTTGAGAAGCCCGGGACAGGAGGATACGAGCAGTACTTC. Translated, it gives CSVEKPGTGGYEQYF.

This chain uses TRBV5-1 with TRBJ2-7; 7 bases are a match to TRBD1. This CDR3 has 14 amino acids. V shed 0 bases and J 5 bases; nucleotides not matched to a gene: 5. Germline V gene sequence: CDR1 SGHRS, CDR2 YFSETQ. CDR3 sequence: CASSLGQGWDEQYF. CDR3 nucleotides: TGCGCCAGCAGCTTGGGACAGGGTTGGGACGAGCAGTACTTC.

Of note for this clonotype: A read error may account for a junction end that differs from germline. The chain links TRBV4-1 to TRBJ2-3; possible D gene TRBD2, 5 bases. Looked up from germline, CDR1 is MGHRA and CDR2 is YSYEKL. The CDR3 has 12 amino acids. CDR3 DNA sequence: TGCACCAGCAGCCTAGCCCTGGGGACGCAGTATTTT. Protein sequence: CTSSLALGTQYF.

This chain connects TRBV28 to TRBJ2-7; the D is unclear. CDR1 is MDHEN and CDR2 is SYDVKM in the germline V gene. CDR3 length: 11 residues. With 6 bases removed from V and 9 bases from J, the gap between germline ends came to 12 bases. The CDR3 coding sequence is TGTGCCAGCAGCCAGCAAGAGGTGCAGTACTTC. It translates to CASSQQEVQYF.

This chain links TRBV5-1 with TRBJ1-2; tentative D call: TRBD1 (5 bases). Per the germline V gene, CDR1 is SGHRS and CDR2 is YFSETQ. V shed 4 bases and J shed 8 bases, with 12 bases lying between them. The CDR3 is made up of 12 amino acids. The chain's CDR3 is CASSAEGAGYTF. The CDR3 DNA reads TGCGCCAGCAGCGCCGAAGGGGCCGGCTACACCTTC.

The V call is TRBV20-1, the J call TRBJ1-2; tentatively, D is TRBD1 (6 bases). CDR1 DFQATT and CDR2 SNEGSKA come from the germline V gene (reference sequence). V was cut by 5 bases and J by 6 bases, with 19 bases left in between. CDR3 length: 14 amino acids. The chain's CDR3 is CSAGRGTTLDGYTF. As DNA, the CDR3 is TGCAGTGCTGGGAGGGGGACAACTTTGGATGGCTACACCTTC.

This clonotype was detected many times. The chain joins TRBV10-3 to TRBJ2-7; TRBD1 matches 9 bases. The CDR3 covers 16 residues. Germline V CDR1 and CDR2: ENHRY, SYGVKD. The junction had 13 bases not matched to a gene; V was cut back by 3 bases and J by 7 bases. CDR3 in amino acids: CAISDPPGQGLGEQYF. The CDR3 DNA is TGTGCCATCAGTGACCCCCCGGGACAGGGCCTAGGGGAGCAGTACTTC.

This clonotype has just a few counts. The rearrangement joins TRBV27 to TRBJ1-4, with D perhaps matching TRBD1 (5 bases). This CDR3 is 14 amino acids long. CDR1 and CDR2 from the germline V gene are MNHEY and SMNVEV (reference sequence). Between the trimmed V and J ends, which lost 5 bases and 8 bases, there was a span of 15 bases. The CDR3 bases are TGTGCCAGCAGTCCAAACAGGATTCGGGAAAAACTGTTTTTT. It translates to CASSPNRIREKLFF.

This clonotype has just a few counts. This rearrangement joins TRBV2 to TRBJ1-5; 8 bases align to TRBD1. Germline assignment: CDR1 SNHLY and CDR2 FYNNEI. Trimming removed 7 bases from V and 4 bases from J; junction bases left unmatched: 3. This CDR3 is 13 amino acids long. DNA for the CDR3: TGTGCCAGCACAGGGGGCGTAAATCAGCCCCAGCATTTT. Translation gives CASTGGVNQPQHF.

This clonotype was counted only a few times. The V call is TRBV5-1, the J call TRBJ1-1; 8 bases agree with TRBD1. Germline CDR1 and CDR2: SGHRS and YFSETQ. There are 15 residues in the CDR3. Trimming took 3 bases from V and 4 from J; bases not matched to a gene: 8. The CDR3 region has the DNA TGCGCCAGCAGCTCAAGGACAGGGTTTGGCACTGAAGCTTTCTTT. This sequence encodes CASSSRTGFGTEAFF.

This clonotype was counted many times. The rearrangement links TRBV20-1 to TRBJ2-3; 8 bases fit TRBD2. This CDR3 has 14 residues. J was trimmed by 1 base and V by 7 bases; bases with no gene match: 7. Germline lookup yields CDR1 DFQATT and CDR2 SNEGSKA (reference sequence). Here the CDR3 reads CSGSSGRRTDTQYF. The CDR3 DNA is TGCAGTGGTTCCAGCGGGAGACGCACAGATACGCAGTATTTT.